What follows are 29 T cell receptor beta chains derived from one specimen sequenced in a study of blood T cells in healthy people across ages. A second about 7 to 12 cycle PCR used barcoded and J-beta primers. In TCRdb, the 5' RACE reads were re-called with MiXCR into one record per CDR3 protein. The table lists about 620,000 distinct CDR3 sequences, 20% to 25% of them singletons, with roughly 3.6% in the top ten. Material: blood. These receptors were collected from a man in his sixties or seventies in good health.

The chain has TRBV9 and TRBJ2-1; D is undetermined. Germline assignment: CDR1 SGDLS and CDR2 YYNGEE. Trimming stripped 0 bases from V and 3 bases from J, with 7 bases between. The CDR3 loop spans 14 amino acids. CDR3 in DNA: TGTGCCAGCAGCGTAGACGGCTTCTACAATGAGCAGTTCTTC. It codes for CASSVDGFYNEQFF.

The chain's CDR3 is CASSLEAGGGYGYTF. The CDR3 coding sequence is TGTGCCAGCAGTTTAGAAGCAGGGGGCGGCTATGGCTACACCTTC. The V gene is TRBV12-3 or TRBV12-4, the J gene TRBJ1-2; TRBD1 agrees at 8 bases. Trimming removed 1 base from V and 4 bases from J; junction bases left unmatched: 5. CDR3 length: 15 residues.

The rearrangement links TRBV7-2 to TRBJ2-7; 7 bases map to TRBD1. Germline CDR1 and CDR2: SGHTA and FQGNSA. V dropped 1 base and J dropped 6; count of bases not matched to a gene: 6. The CDR3 sequence is 14 residues long. The CDR3: CASSLGVTGLEQYF. The DNA of the CDR3 is TGTGCCAGCAGCTTAGGGGTGACAGGGCTCGAGCAGTACTTC.

This clonotype has a handful of counts. The rearrangement joins TRBV7-2 to TRBJ1-1; 7 bases are shared with TRBD1. This CDR3 is 14 amino acids long. From germline, CDR1 is SGHTA and CDR2 FQGNSA. V lost 1 base and J lost 6; bases outside the gene matches: 5. As DNA, the CDR3 is TGTGCCAGCAGCTTAGAGACAGGGTTCGCTGAAGCTTTCTTT. It specifies CASSLETGFAEAFF. Full variable domain (missing parts from reference TRBV7-2 and TRBJ1-1): GAGVSQSPSNKVTEKGKDVELRCDPISGHTALYWYRQSLGQGLEFLIYFQGNSAPDKSGLPSDRFSAERTGGSVSTLTIQRTQQEDSAVYLCASSLETGFAEAFFGQGTRLTVV.

This rearrangement joins TRBV4-3 to TRBJ1-1, with D uncertain. Per the germline V gene, CDR1 is LGHNA and CDR2 is YSLEER. V lost 0 bases, J lost 7 bases, and 12 bases lay in between. This CDR3 comprises 14 residues. CDR3 DNA: TGCGCCAGCAGCCAAGATTTGGTGTTTGGTGAAGCTTTCTTT. Its protein product is CASSQDLVFGEAFF.

The rearrangement uses TRBV20-1 and TRBJ2-4, with a weak D call TRBD2 (6 bases). The V gene lost 6 bases and the J gene lost 6 bases, with 12 bases spanning the gap. From germline, CDR1 is DFQATT and CDR2 SNEGSKA (reference sequence). The CDR3 totals 12 residues. The CDR3 sequence: CSAEGLLNIQYF. In DNA, the CDR3 is TGCAGTGCGGAGGGTCTCCTAAACATTCAGTACTTC.

This clonotype was counted a few times. V is TRBV6-6 and J is TRBJ2-7, with TRBD1 identical over 9 bases. The CDR3 spans 16 residues. Germline V gene data show CDR1 as MNHNY and CDR2 as SVGAGI (reference sequence). V shed 2 bases, J shed 4 bases, and the junction held 9 bases outside the gene matches. The CDR3 DNA follows: TGTGCCAGCAGTTACGAAGGGGACAGGGAAGGGTACGAGCAGTACTTC. It codes for CASSYEGDREGYEQYF.

This clonotype was counted only a few times. The rearrangement uses TRBV6-5 and TRBJ2-7; weak D call: TRBD1 (8 bases). Germline CDR1 is MNHEY and CDR2 is SVGAGI. V gave up 6 bases and J gave up 2 bases, with 14 bases separating them. CDR3 length equals 14 residues. The CDR3 protein is CASRTQGGPYEQYF. CDR3 bases: TGTGCCAGCAGAACACAGGGGGGGCCCTACGAGCAGTACTTC.

This rearrangement joins TRBV20-1 to TRBJ2-7; TRBD2 aligns across 11 bases. V dropped 6 bases and J dropped 4; count of bases not matched to a gene: 8. Germline CDR1 DFQATT, CDR2 SNEGSKA (reference sequence). The length of the CDR3 is 14 residues. CDR3 in DNA: TGCAGTGCGGTCGGGACTAGCGGAGCTTACGAGCAGTACTTC. The encoded protein is CSAVGTSGAYEQYF.

In regard to this clonotype: No conserved phenylalanine or tryptophan ends this CDR3, so it is likely a read error. The V gene is TRBV20-1, the J gene TRBJ2-5, with D maybe TRBD2 (6 bases). Germline lookup yields CDR1 DFQATT and CDR2 SNEGSKA (reference sequence). CDR3 size: 14 residues. Trimming left V 2 bases short and J 4 bases short, with 14 bases between. This CDR3 is CSARSRGLTETQYL. The CDR3 coding sequence is TGCAGTGCTAGATCGCGGGGTTTGACAGAGACCCAGTACCTC.

The chain uses TRBV7-3 and TRBJ1-1; the D gene is possibly TRBD1 (6 bases). This CDR3 is built from 13 residues. Trimming shortened V by 5 bases and J by 8 bases, and 15 bases separated the two germline ends. From germline, CDR1 is SGHTA and CDR2 FQGTGA. CDR3 nucleotides: TGTGCCAGCAGCCTCGACAAGGGGGTAGAAGCTTTCTTT. Its protein product is CASSLDKGVEAFF.

This clonotype was seen more than once but under ten times. V gene TRBV3-1 combines with J gene TRBJ2-5, with 8 bases that match TRBD2. The J call may be incorrect, as the DNA end agrees better with TRBJ2-7. CDR1 and CDR2 (germline): LGHDT, YNNKEL (reference sequence). CDR3 length equals 14 residues. The DNA of the CDR3 is TGTGCCAGCAGCCAGCGGCGGGGGGCCAACGAGCAGTACTTC. Translated: CASSQRRGANEQYF.

This clonotype has a handful of counts. V gene TRBV4-2 combines with J gene TRBJ1-2; 7 bases line up with TRBD1. The V segment lost 0 bases and the J segment 4 bases; nucleotides outside the gene matches: 5. The CDR3 has 15 amino acids. Germline V gene sequence: CDR1 LGHNA, CDR2 YNFKEQ. The DNA for the CDR3 is TGTGCCAGCAGCCAAGAGGGACAGCCTACCTATGGCTACACCTTC. This encodes CASSQEGQPTYGYTF.

This clonotype was detected many times. The chain uses TRBV4-1 and TRBJ2-5; D ambiguous. The end of the DNA is better explained by TRBJ2-7, so the J call may be wrong. Germline loops: CDR1 MGHRA, CDR2 YSYEKL. The CDR3 totals 12 residues. CDR3 nucleotide sequence: TGCGCCAGCAGCAACGCAGCCTACGAGCAGTACTTC. Translation gives CASSNAAYEQYF.

V and J are TRBV20-1 and TRBJ2-5; 7 nucleotides align to TRBD1. The better agreement between TRBJ2-7 and the DNA end casts doubt on the J call. This CDR3 region has 13 residues. Germline values: CDR1 DFQATT, CDR2 SNEGSKA (reference sequence). DNA for the CDR3: TGCAGTGCTAGCCAGACAGGGTGGGACGAGCAGTACTTC. Its protein product is CSASQTGWDEQYF.

This clonotype was counted a few times. The chain is built from TRBV7-9 and TRBJ2-5; D not certain. CDR1 is SEHNR and CDR2 is FQNEAQ in the germline V gene (reference sequence). CDR3 length: 14 amino acids. V was cut by 5 bases and J by 0 bases, with 10 bases left in between. The CDR3 DNA is TGTGCCAGCAGCCCGAACACGGACCAAGAGACCCAGTACTTC. It codes for CASSPNTDQETQYF.

The chain is built from TRBV20-1 and TRBJ1-2; no clear D. CDR1 is DFQATT, CDR2 SNEGSKA, per germline (reference sequence). The CDR3 covers 11 residues. The V gene lost 3 bases and the J gene lost 8 bases, with 10 bases spanning the gap. For the CDR3, the DNA is TGCAGTGCTAGCCCCGGCGGCGGCTACACCTTC. It codes for CSASPGGGYTF.

This clonotype has a handful of counts. The chain is built from TRBV30 and TRBJ2-2; TRBD2 matches 11 bases. CDR3 length: 17 residues. Per the germline V gene, CDR1 is GTSNPN and CDR2 is SVGIG (reference sequence). With 4 bases clipped from V and 0 bases from J, the junction kept 7 bases outside the gene matches. The CDR3 sequence: CAWKTRLAGPNTGELFF. DNA of the CDR3: TGTGCCTGGAAAACGCGACTAGCGGGGCCGAACACCGGGGAGCTGTTTTTT. The full variable domain, with the rest looked up from reference TRBV30 and TRBJ2-2, is SQTIHQWPATLVQPVGSPLSLECTVEGTSNPNLYWYRQAAGRGLQLLFYSVGIGQISSEVPQNLSASRPQDRQFILSSKKLLLSDSGFYLCAWKTRLAGPNTGELFFGEGSRLTVL.

The table lists this clonotype with many counts. The rearrangement joins TRBV10-3 to TRBJ2-6; maybe TRBD1 (6 bases). V dropped 5 bases and J dropped 1 base, with 9 bases sitting between them. The CDR3 has 15 amino acids. CDR1 is ENHRY and CDR2 is SYGVKD in the germline V gene. CDR3 sequence (DNA): TGTGCCATCAGTCTACAGGGATCTGGGGCCAACGTCCTGACTTTC. It encodes CAISLQGSGANVLTF.

V and J are TRBV5-5 and TRBJ2-4, with TRBD1 matching 8 bases. Germline V gene data show CDR1 as SGHKS and CDR2 as YYEKEE (reference sequence). V dropped 1 base and J dropped 8; count of bases not matched to a gene: 8. The CDR3 contains 15 residues. In DNA form, the CDR3 reads TGTGCCAGCAGCTTGTGGCTCCAGGGGGCAGACATTCAGTACTTC. Translation: CASSLWLQGADIQYF.

This chain connects TRBV6-2 or TRBV6-3 to TRBJ1-1, with D uncertain. Germline V gene lookup returns CDR1 MNHEY and CDR2 SVGEGT. Trimming pared 5 bases from V and 7 bases from J, leaving 8 bases between. The CDR3 contains 11 residues. CDR3 sequence: CASSRQGEAFF. The DNA of the CDR3 is TGTGCCAGCAGTAGACAAGGTGAAGCTTTCTTT.

This clonotype occurred a few times. The rearrangement joins TRBV29-1 to TRBJ1-2; 8 bases fit TRBD1. The V segment lost 3 bases and the J segment 6 bases; nucleotides outside the gene matches: 6. This CDR3 region has 13 residues. Germline V gene sequence: CDR1 SQVTM, CDR2 ANQGSEA. CDR3 loop: CSVDRDRLHGYTF. The CDR3 coding sequence is TGCAGCGTTGATCGGGACAGGCTCCATGGCTACACCTTC.

In its sample, this clonotype was seen a few times. The chain recombines TRBV5-1 with TRBJ1-1; D remains ambiguous. The V and J ends lost 2 bases and 2 bases respectively, with 10 bases between them. Per germline, CDR1 SGHRS and CDR2 YFSETQ. This CDR3 comprises 14 residues. CDR3 amino acids: CASSFSGSNTEAFF. For the CDR3, the DNA is TGCGCCAGCAGCTTCTCGGGGTCCAACACTGAAGCTTTCTTT.

The chain employs TRBV7-2 and TRBJ2-1; 8 bases fit TRBD2. Germline values: CDR1 SGHTA, CDR2 FQGNSA. J was trimmed by 8 bases and V by 1 base; bases with no gene match: 7. CDR3 length: 15 amino acids. The CDR3 protein is CASSLDGTSMDEQFF. The DNA of the CDR3 is TGTGCCAGCAGCTTAGATGGGACTAGTATGGATGAGCAGTTCTTC.

The J gene is TRBJ1-4, the V gene TRBV5-1; no clear D gene. Germline lookup yields CDR1 SGHRS and CDR2 YFSETQ. This CDR3 contains 14 residues. V lost 5 bases and J lost 6, with 14 bases in between. The CDR3 loop is CASSGSRRDEKLFF. CDR3 in DNA: TGCGCCAGCAGTGGTTCCCGAAGGGATGAAAAACTGTTTTTT.

In this sample, this clonotype turned up many times. The J gene is TRBJ1-6, the V gene TRBV6-1; D not resolved. CDR3 length: 15 residues. The germline gives CDR1 MNHNS, CDR2 SASEGT. Trimming pared 5 bases from V and 5 bases from J, leaving 13 bases between. The chain's CDR3 is CASSPSATNNSPLHF. CDR3 in DNA: TGTGCCAGCAGTCCGTCTGCGACCAATAATTCACCCCTCCACTTT.

This chain uses TRBV10-3 with TRBJ2-1, with D uncertain. Trimming removed 4 bases at V and 7 bases at J, with 5 bases between. Germline V lookup: CDR1 ENHRY, CDR2 SYGVKD. This CDR3 is 11 amino acids long. The CDR3 DNA sequence: TGTGCCATCAGTGGCTTAAATGAGCAGTTCTTC. It codes for CAISGLNEQFF.

This clonotype was detected only a few times. This chain connects TRBV10-3 to TRBJ1-2; D unclear. The germline gives CDR1 ENHRY, CDR2 SYGVKD. The CDR3 has 14 amino acids. V was shortened by 4 bases and J by 4 bases, with 13 bases between the two germline ends. CDR3: CAISGSPEFYGYTF. The DNA of the CDR3 is TGTGCCATCAGTGGCTCCCCCGAGTTCTATGGCTACACCTTC.

The chain is built from TRBV10-3 and TRBJ1-1; 9 bases agree with TRBD1. Germline V gene data show CDR1 as ENHRY and CDR2 as SYGVKD. V lost 6 bases to trimming and J lost 4 bases; unmatched junction nucleotides: 3. The CDR3 spans 13 residues. CDR3 coding DNA: TGTGCCATCAGCCCGGGACAGGGCACTGAAGCTTTCTTT. Its translation: CAISPGQGTEAFF.